The sequence of this TCR beta chain was determined in a study of patients and donors after allogeneic stem cell transplantation (dated by TCRdb to 2019 to 2021). Per the germline V gene, SGDLS is the CDR1 and YYNGEE is the CDR2. The V end loses 4 bases and the J end loses 0 bases, and a stretch of 18 bases separates them. Including cysteine and phenylalanine, the CDR3 has 17 amino acids. Only the CDR3 DNA stays, 51 bases, in frame from base 1. This clonotype was counted once. The antigen it binds to is not known. Base qualities are not recorded, but no much larger clone differs from it by a single base. One read amounts to weak evidence. Library construction relied on RT-PCR. TCRdb shows the sequencer as NextSeq 550. TCRdb's own reprocessing of the public reads used fastp at Q25 and MiXCR and kept productive beta chains. Here each entry gathers all rows of one CDR3 protein and keeps the most common genes and DNA. Counted in this sample were approximately 21,000 distinct CDR3 sequences; around 28% of them appeared once. Of the sample, more than 45% falls within the top ten clones.

The sequence came from a human donor who was either an allogeneic HSCT recipient or a stem cell or donor lymphocyte infusion donor (not recorded which). It is not recorded whose cells these are; they may come from a transplant donor. The V and J genes are TRBV9 and TRBJ2-3; 6 matching bases give a weak D call of TRBD2. Source material: blood, either unsorted or a sorted T cell fraction (not recorded which). CDR3 sequence: CASSFSGGSASTDTQYF. The sequenced DNA is TGTGCCAGCAGCTTTTCCGGGGGATCCGCTAGCACAGATACGCAGTATTTT.